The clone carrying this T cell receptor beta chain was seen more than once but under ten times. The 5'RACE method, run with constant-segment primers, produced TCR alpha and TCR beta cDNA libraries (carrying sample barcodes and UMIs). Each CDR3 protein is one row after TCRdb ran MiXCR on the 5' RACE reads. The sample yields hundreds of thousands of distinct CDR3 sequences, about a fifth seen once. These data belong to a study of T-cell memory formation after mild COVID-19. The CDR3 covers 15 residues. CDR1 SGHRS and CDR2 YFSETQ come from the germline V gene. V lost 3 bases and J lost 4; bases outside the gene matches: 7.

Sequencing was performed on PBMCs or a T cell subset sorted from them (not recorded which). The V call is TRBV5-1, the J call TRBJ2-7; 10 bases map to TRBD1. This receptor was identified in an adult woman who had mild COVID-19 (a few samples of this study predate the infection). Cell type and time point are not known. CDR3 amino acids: CASSWRSGQGYEQYF. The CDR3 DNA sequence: TGCGCCAGCAGCTGGAGGTCGGGACAGGGGTACGAGCAGTACTTC. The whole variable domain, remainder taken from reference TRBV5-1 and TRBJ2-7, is KAGVTQTPRYLIKTRGQQVTLSCSPISGHRSVSWYQQTPGQGLQFLFEYFSETQRNKGNFPGRFSGRQFSNSRSEMNVSTLELGDSALYLCASSWRSGQGYEQYFGPGTRLTVT.